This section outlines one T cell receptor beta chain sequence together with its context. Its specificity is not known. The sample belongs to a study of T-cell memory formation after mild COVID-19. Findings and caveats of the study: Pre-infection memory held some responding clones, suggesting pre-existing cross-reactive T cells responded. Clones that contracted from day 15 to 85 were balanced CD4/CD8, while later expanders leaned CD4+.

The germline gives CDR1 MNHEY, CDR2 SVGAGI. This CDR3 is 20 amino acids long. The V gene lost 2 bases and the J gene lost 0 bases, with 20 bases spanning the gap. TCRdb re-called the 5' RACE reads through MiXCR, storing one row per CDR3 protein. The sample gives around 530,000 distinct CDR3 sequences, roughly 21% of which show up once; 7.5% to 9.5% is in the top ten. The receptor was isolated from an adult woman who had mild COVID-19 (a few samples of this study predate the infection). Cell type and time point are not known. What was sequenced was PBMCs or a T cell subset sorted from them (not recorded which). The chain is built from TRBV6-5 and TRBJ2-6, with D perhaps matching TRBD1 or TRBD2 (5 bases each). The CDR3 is CASSYTGASYFGSGANVLTF. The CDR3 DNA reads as TGTGCCAGCAGTTACACCGGGGCTAGCTATTTTGGCTCTGGGGCCAACGTCCTGACTTTC.